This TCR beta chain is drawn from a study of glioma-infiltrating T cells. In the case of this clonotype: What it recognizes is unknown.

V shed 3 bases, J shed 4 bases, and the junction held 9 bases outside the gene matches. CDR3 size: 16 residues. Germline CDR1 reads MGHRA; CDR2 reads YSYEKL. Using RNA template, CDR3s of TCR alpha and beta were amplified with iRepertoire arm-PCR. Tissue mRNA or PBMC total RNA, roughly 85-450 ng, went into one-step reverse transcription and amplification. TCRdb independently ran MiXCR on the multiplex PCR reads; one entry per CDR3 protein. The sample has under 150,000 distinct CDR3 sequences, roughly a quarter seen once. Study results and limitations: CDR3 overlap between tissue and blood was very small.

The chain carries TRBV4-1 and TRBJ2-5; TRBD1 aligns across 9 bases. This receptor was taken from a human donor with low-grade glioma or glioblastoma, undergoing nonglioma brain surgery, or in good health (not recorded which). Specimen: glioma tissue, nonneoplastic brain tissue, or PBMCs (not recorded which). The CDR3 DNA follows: TGCGCCAGCAGCCATAGGACAGGGGCGAAGGTAGAGACCCAGTACTTC. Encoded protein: CASSHRTGAKVETQYF.